The 19 T cell receptor beta chains reported below all come from one sample, sequenced in a study of regulatory T cells in long-lasting Graves disease. The time point is: newly diagnosed GD, antithyroid drugs for less than 3 months. The TCR library was prepared using RNA isolated from PBMCs. Arm-PCR of CDR3 regions and iRepertoire HTBI primers were used to build TCR beta libraries. TCRdb used MiXCR to reprocess the multiplex PCR reads, holding one entry per CDR3 protein. In the table there are about 400,000 distinct CDR3 sequences, 15% to 20% of which are singletons. These sequences were also reported in another study, on T cells in Graves' hyperthyroidism and ophthalmopathy.

This sample comprised peripheral blood mononuclear cells (PBMCs), obtained at new diagnosis, from a patient treated with antithyroid drugs. The receptors here all came from a young woman with Graves disease.

Many counts were recorded for this clonotype. CDR3 nucleotide sequence: TGTGCCAGCAGTTCCAACTACGAGCAGTACTTC. It encodes CASSSNYEQYF. V usage is TRBV27 and J usage is TRBJ2-7; D is undetermined. The CDR3 consists of 11 residues. Germline V gene sequence: CDR1 MNHEY, CDR2 SMNVEV (reference sequence). V was shortened by 4 bases and J by 3 bases, with 4 bases between the two germline ends.

As regards this clonotype: This may be a read error: a much more frequent sequence differs by one nucleotide. This chain links TRBV20-1 with TRBJ2-5; 12 nucleotides agree with TRBD2. The J call is uncertain, as TRBJ2-1 better fits the DNA end. Germline V gene data show CDR1 as DFQATT and CDR2 as SNEGSKA (reference sequence). The CDR3 has 16 amino acids. The CDR3 sequence is CSATGLAGFSGETQFF. The CDR3 bases are TGCAGTGCCACGGGACTAGCGGGCTTCTCGGGGGAGACCCAGTTCTTC.

This clonotype appeared a few times. The chain's CDR3 is CASSLAGVPYEQYF. The CDR3 nucleotides read TGTGCCAGCAGCTTAGCAGGGGTCCCCTACGAGCAGTACTTC. V gene TRBV7-9 combines with J gene TRBJ2-7, with D maybe TRBD1 (5 bases). Germline values: CDR1 SEHNR, CDR2 FQNEAQ (reference sequence). This CDR3 spans 14 amino acids. V lost 0 bases and J lost 2, with 8 bases in between.

This clonotype was counted many times. J is TRBJ2-7 and V is TRBV7-8; a possible D gene is TRBD2 (5 bases). Deletions cut 0 bases from V and 0 bases from J, with 6 bases between. Germline CDR1 SGHVS, CDR2 FQNEAQ. The CDR3 consists of 14 residues. The CDR3 sequence is CASSLAGDSYEQYF. DNA for the CDR3: TGTGCCAGCAGCTTAGCGGGAGACTCCTACGAGCAGTACTTC.

The rearrangement uses TRBV11-2 and TRBJ2-5, with 8 positions matching TRBD2. This CDR3 comprises 20 residues. The trim removed 3 bases at V and 2 bases at J, leaving 20 bases unmatched. Germline V gene sequence: CDR1 SGHAT, CDR2 FQNNGV. CDR3 protein: CASSFEGAGVGGGLQETQYF. For the CDR3, the DNA is TGTGCCAGCAGCTTCGAAGGTGCCGGGGTGGGCGGGGGGCTGCAAGAGACCCAGTACTTC.

This clonotype has ten or more counts. The chain joins TRBV20-1 to TRBJ2-7; TRBD2 agrees at 8 bases. V lost 4 bases and J lost 4; bases outside the gene matches: 9. Germline CDR1 is DFQATT and CDR2 is SNEGSKA (reference sequence). The CDR3 has 14 amino acids. The CDR3, as DNA: TGCAGTGCTAACTACGGGAGGGCGCCTTACGAGCAGTACTTC. As protein: CSANYGRAPYEQYF.

This clonotype has at least ten counts. The rearrangement joins TRBV7-3 to TRBJ2-7; D perhaps matches TRBD1 (5 bases). CDR1 SGHTA and CDR2 FQGTGA come from the germline V gene. This CDR3 is built from 13 residues. Trimming pared 5 bases from V and 2 bases from J, leaving 10 bases between. The CDR3 DNA reads TGTGCCAGCAGCAATGGGGCAGCCTACGAGCAGTACTTC. This codes for CASSNGAAYEQYF. Variable domain in full (rest from reference TRBV7-3 and TRBJ2-7): GAGVSQTPSNKVTEKGKYVELRCDPISGHTALYWYRQSLGQGPEFLIYFQGTGAADDSGLPNDRFFAVRPEGSVSTLKIQRTERGDSAVYLCASSNGAAYEQYFGPGTRLTVT.

This clonotype has just a few counts. A much larger clone lies a single base off, so this may be a read error. This rearrangement joins TRBV30 to TRBJ2-2; D is undetermined. V lost 3 bases to trimming and J lost 4 bases, with 15 bases between them. Looked up from germline, CDR1 is GTSNPN and CDR2 is SVGIG (reference sequence). CDR3 length: 15 amino acids. Written as DNA, the CDR3 is TGTGCCTGGAGCCGCGGATTAGGTATCACCGGGGAGCTGTTTTTT. Its translation: CAWSRGLGITGELFF. Variable domain in full (rest from reference TRBV30 and TRBJ2-2): SQTIHQWPATLVQPVGSPLSLECTVEGTSNPNLYWYRQAAGRGLQLLFYSVGIGQISSEVPQNLSASRPQDRQFILSSKKLLLSDSGFYLCAWSRGLGITGELFFGEGSRLTVL.

This chain connects TRBV2 to TRBJ1-5; 9 bases are a match to TRBD1. V dropped 5 bases and J dropped 3; count of bases not matched to a gene: 8. This CDR3 contains 16 residues. From germline, CDR1 is SNHLY and CDR2 FYNNEI. CDR3 DNA sequence: TGTGCCAGCAGTTTGTCCGGGACAGGGATCAATCAGCCCCAGCATTTT. This gives the protein CASSLSGTGINQPQHF.

This clonotype was observed many times. This chain connects TRBV12-3 or TRBV12-4 to TRBJ1-5; the D gene is possibly TRBD1 (5 bases). V lost 3 bases and J 5 bases, leaving 11 bases between the germline ends. The CDR3 totals 14 residues. Written as DNA, the CDR3 is TGTGCCAGCAGTTTTTGGCAGGGAGATCAGCCCCAGCATTTT. It encodes CASSFWQGDQPQHF.

This clonotype has a count of ten or more. The CDR3 loop reads CASGGPLSGLRETQYF. As DNA, the CDR3 is TGTGCCAGCGGAGGCCCTCTTAGCGGGTTAAGAGAGACCCAGTACTTC. The chain joins TRBV2 to TRBJ2-5; 7 positions match TRBD2. Per germline, CDR1 SNHLY and CDR2 FYNNEI. This CDR3 is 16 amino acids long. Trimming took 8 bases from V and 4 from J; bases not matched to a gene: 16.

This clonotype was counted at least ten times. The chain recombines TRBV5-6 with TRBJ1-5, with 12 bases lining up with TRBD1. With 4 bases clipped from V and 6 bases from J, the junction kept 11 bases outside the gene matches. Looked up from germline, CDR1 is SGHDT and CDR2 is YYEEEE. This CDR3 contains 17 residues. CDR3 bases: TGTGCCAGCAGCCTCCGGGACAGGGGGCGCGGGAGTCAGCCCCAGCATTTT. As protein: CASSLRDRGRGSQPQHF.

This clonotype was recorded a few times. The chain combines TRBV7-8 with TRBJ2-7; TRBD2 might be the D (6 bases). V shed 1 base and J shed 6 bases, with 13 bases lying between them. The CDR3 is 14 residues long. Germline CDR1 reads SGHVS; CDR2 reads FQNEAQ. This CDR3 is CASSLVAGGTEQYF. The CDR3 DNA reads TGTGCCAGCAGCTTAGTGGCGGGCGGGACCGAGCAGTACTTC.

As to this clonotype: A read error may explain this, as a much larger clone is one base away. V usage is TRBV2 and J usage is TRBJ2-3, with 8 bases identical to TRBD1. Germline assignment: CDR1 SNHLY and CDR2 FYNNEI. The CDR3 has 15 amino acids. The CDR3 reads CAGSEDRASTDTQYF. CDR3 sequence (DNA): TGTGCCGGCAGTGAGGACAGGGCTAGCACAGATACGCAGTATTTT.

This clonotype was observed at least ten times. The V gene is TRBV10-3, the J gene TRBJ2-3; 8 positions agree with TRBD1. With V trimmed by 11 bases and J by 0 bases, 4 bases remained unmatched. The V gene's germline CDR1 is ENHRY and CDR2 SYGVKD. This CDR3 spans 13 amino acids. CDR3 sequence: CAVRDRSTDTQYF. The DNA of the CDR3 is TGTGCCGTAAGGGACAGGAGCACAGATACGCAGTATTTT.

Concerning this clonotype: Being one base from a much bigger clone, this may be a read error. The chain recombines TRBV18 with TRBJ2-5, with 8 bases fitting TRBD2. This CDR3 comprises 15 residues. Germline CDR1 and CDR2: KGHSH and LQKENI. The CDR3 protein is CASSPPGLGGESQYF. CDR3 in DNA: TGTGCCAGCTCCCCCCCGGGACTAGGGGGAGAGTCCCAGTACTTC.

The chain recombines TRBV2 with TRBJ2-2; D may be TRBD1 or TRBD2 (6 bases each). CDR1 is SNHLY and CDR2 is FYNNEI in the germline V gene. Trimming removed 6 bases from V and 4 bases from J, with 12 bases in between. The CDR3 consists of 14 residues. The chain's CDR3 is CASRPGATTGELFF. In DNA form, the CDR3 reads TGTGCCAGCAGACCGGGGGCGACCACCGGGGAGCTGTTTTTT.

Notes on this clonotype: Because the CDR3 is missing its conserved closing phenylalanine or tryptophan, this is likely a read error. This sequence joins TRBV2 and TRBJ1-1; the D gene is possibly TRBD1 (6 bases). Germline lookup yields CDR1 SNHLY and CDR2 FYNNEI. This CDR3 is built from 14 residues. V lost 5 bases and J lost 0, with 10 bases in between. CDR3 sequence reads: CASSQGGLNTEAFS. CDR3 nucleotide sequence: TGTGCCAGCAGTCAAGGGGGACTGAACACTGAAGCTTTCTCT.

This clonotype was counted a few times. The J gene is TRBJ1-2, the V gene TRBV27, with D possibly being TRBD1 (5 bases). The V gene lost 3 bases and the J gene lost 4 bases, with 9 bases spanning the gap. The CDR3 runs to 13 residues. The V gene's germline CDR1 is MNHEY and CDR2 SMNVEV (reference sequence). CDR3 coding DNA: TGTGCCAGCAGTTTCTTCGACAGCTATGGCTACACCTTC. This translates into CASSFFDSYGYTF.